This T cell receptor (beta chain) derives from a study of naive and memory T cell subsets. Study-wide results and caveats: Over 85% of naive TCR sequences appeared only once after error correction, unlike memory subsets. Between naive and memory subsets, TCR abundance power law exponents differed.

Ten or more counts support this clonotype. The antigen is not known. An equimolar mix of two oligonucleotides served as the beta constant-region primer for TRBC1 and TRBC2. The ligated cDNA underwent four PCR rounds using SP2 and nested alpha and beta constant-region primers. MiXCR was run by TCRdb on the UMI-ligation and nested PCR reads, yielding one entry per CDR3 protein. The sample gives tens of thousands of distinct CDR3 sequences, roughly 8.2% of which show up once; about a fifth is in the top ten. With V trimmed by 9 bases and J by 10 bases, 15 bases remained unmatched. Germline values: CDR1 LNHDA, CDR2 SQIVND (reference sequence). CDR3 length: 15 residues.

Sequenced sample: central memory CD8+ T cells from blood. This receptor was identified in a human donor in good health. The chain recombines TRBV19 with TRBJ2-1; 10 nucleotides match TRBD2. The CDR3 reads CASLDLLAGEREQFF. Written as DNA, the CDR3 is TGTGCCAGCCTAGACCTCCTAGCGGGAGAACGGGAGCAGTTCTTC.